The rows below give T cell receptor beta chains drawn from one sample of a study of T cells in Graves' hyperthyroidism and ophthalmopathy. TCRdb reprocessed the multiplex PCR reads via MiXCR and lists one record per CDR3 protein. The repertoire consists of 600,000 to 750,000 distinct CDR3 sequences, with 17% occurring once and the leading ten covering about 16%. The material sequenced was blood. The source of these receptors is a man aged 45-65 years with Graves' hyperthyroidism. CDR3s include the opening cysteine and the closing phenylalanine or tryptophan.

TRBV28 | CASTKTGSVGGDTQYF
TRBV20-1 | CSARTPGLAGTRTDTQYF
TRBV18 | CASSPDRAGNQPQHF
TRBV28 | CASSPKPGGRGNTEAFF
TRBV27 | CASQTALSNSGANVLTF
TRBV7-2 | CASSSQSTGELFF
TRBV18 | CASSPPGQGAYEQYF
TRBV5-1 | CASRWGQSEAFF
TRBV30 | CAWAPGGISYEQYF
TRBV11-2 | CASSSWTPIIPNGELFF
TRBV9 | CASSAGGQPQHF
TRBV7-9 | CASSRDVLKKAFF
TRBV11-3 | CASSLGQSRVQETQYF
TRBV3-1 | CASSLRTGVSYTF
TRBV18 | CASSPNPGTMNTEAFF
TRBV12-3/TRBV12-4 | CASSRSGLAVYNEQFF
TRBV27 | CASSFAGVDNEQFF
TRBV6-1 | CASSLTGVWSNQPQHF
TRBV7-8 | CASSQRGGRLGNEQFF
TRBV28 | CASSTGLYSNQPQHF
TRBV5-4 | CASSLAGSGSRTYNEQFF
TRBV28 | CASSDLTGGQPQHF
TRBV7-9 | CASSRIGGLAGANNEQFF
TRBV24-1 | CATRELYTGELFF
TRBV27 | CASSLWVYTEAFF